These 25 T cell receptor beta chains originate from one sample sequenced in a study of spatial heterogeneity in lung cancer. Antigens for these TCRs are unknown. MiXCR, run by TCRdb on the 5' RACE reads, gives a single entry per CDR3 protein. Of 16,000 or so distinct CDR3 sequences listed, around 5% are singletons. The time point: sample taken at primary tumor resection. Study-wide results and caveats: Tumor mutation counts were tracked by expanded intratumoral alpha and beta TCR counts.

The sequenced sample was lung tumor tissue, obtained at surgery. These receptor sequences come from a female donor with early-stage non-small cell lung cancer.

At least ten counts were recorded for this clonotype. This beta chain is a stray read from a library made for alpha chains; its abundance is not meaningful. The V and J genes are TRBV5-1 and TRBJ2-2; D tentatively fits TRBD1 or TRBD2 (5 bases each). The CDR3 covers 13 residues. Germline lookup yields CDR1 SGHRS and CDR2 YFSETQ. V lost 4 bases to trimming and J lost 3 bases, with 7 bases between them. Here the CDR3 reads CASSRGDTGELFF. The CDR3 DNA sequence: TGCGCCAGCAGCAGGGGAGACACCGGGGAGCTGTTTTTT. Full variable domain (outside the CDR3, taken from reference TRBV5-1 and TRBJ2-2): KAGVTQTPRYLIKTRGQQVTLSCSPISGHRSVSWYQQTPGQGLQFLFEYFSETQRNKGNFPGRFSGRQFSNSRSEMNVSTLELGDSALYLCASSRGDTGELFFGEGSRLTVL.

This clonotype was counted a few times. This beta chain turned up in a library designed for alpha chains; as an off-target read, its abundance says little. The chain links TRBV12-3 or TRBV12-4 to TRBJ1-1; unclear D gene. Trimming removed 3 bases at V and 8 bases at J, with 16 bases between. The CDR3 has 14 residues. CDR3 loop: CASSFSILRPEAFF. The CDR3 DNA reads as TGTGCCAGCAGTTTTTCCATTTTAAGGCCCGAAGCTTTCTTT.

This clonotype was counted at least ten times. With the library built for alpha chains, this beta chain is off target and its frequency is not meaningful. The chain couples TRBV27 to TRBJ1-1; D is ambiguous. The CDR3 contains 11 residues. Germline V lookup: CDR1 MNHEY, CDR2 SMNVEV (reference sequence). The V gene lost 7 bases and the J gene lost 11 bases, with 14 bases spanning the gap. Written as DNA, the CDR3 is TGTGCCAGCATCAACTACGAGAAGGCTTTCTTT. Its protein product is CASINYEKAFF.

This clonotype has ten or more counts. This beta chain was picked up by a library intended for alpha chains and is off target, so its count carries little meaning. The chain joins TRBV19 to TRBJ2-2; D is uncertain. Trimming removed 7 bases from V and 3 bases from J, with 9 bases in between. Germline V gene lookup returns CDR1 LNHDA and CDR2 SQIVND (reference sequence). The CDR3 runs 13 residues. The CDR3 protein is CASKGSDTGELFF. The CDR3 coding sequence is TGTGCCAGTAAGGGCAGCGACACCGGGGAGCTGTTTTTT.

By sample share, this clonotype is medium-sized. Being off target in a library aimed at alpha chains, this beta chain has a size of little meaning. This rearrangement joins TRBV7-9 to TRBJ1-2; unclear D gene. The CDR3 has 14 residues. Germline-derived CDR1 and CDR2 are SEHNR and FQNEAQ (reference sequence). V was trimmed by 2 bases and J by 6 bases, leaving 13 bases between them. The CDR3 here is CASSLILGLNGYTF. For the CDR3, the DNA is TGTGCCAGCAGCTTAATTCTGGGTCTGAATGGCTACACCTTC.

This clonotype was picked up many times. This beta chain is off target for a library built for alpha chains, so its abundance means little. The V gene is TRBV5-1, the J gene TRBJ2-1, with 7 bases lining up with TRBD2. In germline, CDR1 is SGHRS, CDR2 YFSETQ. CDR3 length: 15 amino acids. Trimming at V came to 3 bases and at J to 4 bases, leaving 7 bases not matched to a gene. CDR3 nucleotide sequence: TGCGCCAGCAGCTGGGCGGCTAGCGGATACAATGAGCAGTTCTTC. It translates to CASSWAASGYNEQFF.

Ten or more counts support this clonotype. The library was designed around alpha chains, so this beta chain is a stray read whose abundance carries little weight. The chain has TRBV6-1 and TRBJ2-3; 7 nucleotides align to TRBD2. Germline CDR1 and CDR2: MNHNS and SASEGT. The J segment lost 2 bases and the V segment lost 6 bases, leaving 11 bases of the junction unmatched. The CDR3 consists of 16 residues. The CDR3 protein is CASRDEPGGYTDTQYF. The CDR3 nucleotides read TGTGCCAGCAGGGACGAACCGGGAGGCTACACAGATACGCAGTATTTT.

This clonotype occurred many times. A library made for alpha chains picked up this beta chain off target, so its size means little. This chain links TRBV6-2 or TRBV6-3 with TRBJ2-1, with 11 bases matching TRBD2. After removal of 4 bases from V and 7 bases from J, the junction contained 6 bases not matched to a gene. The CDR3 is made up of 15 amino acids. Germline CDR1 reads MNHEY; CDR2 reads SVGEGT. The CDR3 reads CASSFLLAGVNEQFF. Written as DNA, the CDR3 is TGTGCCAGCAGTTTCCTACTAGCGGGAGTAAATGAGCAGTTCTTC.

In this sample, this clonotype turned up a few times. In a library made to pick up alpha chains, this beta chain is a stray read with a size that means little. The chain links TRBV6-6 to TRBJ2-5, with D hard to call. V was trimmed by 3 bases and J by 2 bases, leaving 7 bases between them. The length of the CDR3 is 13 residues. Germline assignment: CDR1 MNHNY and CDR2 SVGAGI (reference sequence). The CDR3: CASSYSVQETQYF. In DNA, the CDR3 is TGTGCCAGCAGTTATAGTGTACAAGAGACCCAGTACTTC.

Relative to its sample, this clonotype is medium-sized. Little can be read into the size of this beta chain, an off-target read in a library designed for alpha chains. The chain carries TRBV27 and TRBJ2-3, with 9 bases lining up with TRBD2. The V segment lost 8 bases and the J segment 8 bases; nucleotides outside the gene matches: 11. Germline CDR1 MNHEY, CDR2 SMNVEV (reference sequence). This CDR3 comprises 14 residues. DNA of the CDR3: TGTGCCAGCGGTACAGGCGGGAGGGCCGTTACGCAGTATTTT. This translates into CASGTGGRAVTQYF.

This clonotype was picked up many times. The library was designed around alpha chains, so this beta chain is a stray read whose abundance carries little weight. The V and J genes are TRBV28 and TRBJ2-6; no clear D gene. The CDR3 is 14 residues long. The germline V and J ends were trimmed by 0 bases and 5 bases, with 5 bases remaining between them. Germline V gene lookup returns CDR1 MDHEN and CDR2 SYDVKM. The chain's CDR3 is CASSLWGRANVLTF. CDR3 sequence (DNA): TGTGCCAGCAGTTTATGGGGGAGGGCCAACGTCCTGACTTTC.

This clonotype came up many times. This beta chain is a stray read from a library made for alpha chains; its abundance is not meaningful. The chain recombines TRBV5-1 with TRBJ2-3; the D is unclear. The CDR3 has 14 amino acids. Germline V CDR1 and CDR2: SGHRS, YFSETQ. The V end lost 4 bases, the J end lost 0 bases, and 9 bases lay between the germline ends. The chain's CDR3 is CASSGQASTDTQYF. Written as DNA, the CDR3 is TGCGCCAGCAGCGGGCAGGCAAGCACAGATACGCAGTATTTT.

This clonotype is judged medium-sized. A library prepared for alpha chains yielded this beta chain as an off-target read; its size is of little meaning. The genes are TRBV10-2 and TRBJ1-1, with TRBD1 matching over 7 bases. The CDR3 has 14 residues. CDR1 and CDR2 (germline): WSHSY, SAAADI. Germline trimming cut 8 bases from V and 11 bases from J; bases unmatched to any gene: 17. The CDR3 is CASVDLRGGGGAFF. The CDR3 bases are TGCGCCAGCGTCGACTTGAGAGGGGGCGGGGGCGCTTTCTTT.

This clonotype is categorized as medium-sized (0.01 to 0.1%). The library was prepared for alpha chains; this beta chain is a stray read, so its frequency means little. The rearrangement joins TRBV19 to TRBJ2-1, with D perhaps TRBD1 (5 bases). CDR3 length: 15 amino acids. Germline assignment: CDR1 LNHDA and CDR2 SQIVND (reference sequence). V shed 3 bases and J shed 1 base, with 10 bases lying between them. In nucleotides, the CDR3 is TGTGCCAGTAGTATCGCTGACAGTTCCTACAATGAGCAGTTCTTC. Translated: CASSIADSSYNEQFF.

This clonotype was seen repeatedly, ten times or more. Found in a library prepared for alpha chains, this beta chain is an off-target read, and its abundance has little meaning. The chain joins TRBV12-3 or TRBV12-4 to TRBJ1-2; D is possibly TRBD1 (6 bases). The CDR3 is 12 amino acids. Trimming removed 3 bases from V and 5 bases from J, with 7 bases in between. CDR3 sequence: CASSFQGYGYTF. The CDR3 DNA follows: TGTGCCAGCAGTTTCCAGGGGTATGGCTACACCTTC.

This clonotype was seen repeatedly, ten times or more. This beta chain is a stray read from a library made for alpha chains; its abundance is not meaningful. The chain combines TRBV18 with TRBJ2-7; D unresolved. Trimming removed 2 bases from V and 3 bases from J, with 11 bases in between. Germline CDR1 reads KGHSH; CDR2 reads LQKENI. The CDR3 covers 14 residues. This chain's CDR3 is CASSPGRPYYEQYF. CDR3 nucleotides: TGTGCCAGCTCACCAGGAAGACCCTACTACGAGCAGTACTTC. Full variable domain (rest looked up from reference TRBV18 and TRBJ2-7): NAGVMQNPRHLVRRRGQEARLRCSPMKGHSHVYWYRQLPEEGLKFMVYLQKENIIDESGMPKERFSAEFPKEGPSILRIQQVVRGDSAAYFCASSPGRPYYEQYFGPGTRLTVT.

With regard to this clonotype: This beta chain was picked up by a library intended for alpha chains and is off target, so its count carries little meaning. V usage is TRBV28 and J usage is TRBJ2-7; possibly TRBD1 for D (5 bases). The CDR3 totals 13 residues. The germline V and J ends were trimmed by 3 bases and 1 base, with 7 bases remaining between them. The germline CDR1 and CDR2 sequences are MDHEN and SYDVKM. Written as DNA, the CDR3 is TGTGCCAGCAGTTTTCAGGGATCCTACGAGCAGTACTTC. The encoded protein is CASSFQGSYEQYF. Full variable domain (outside the CDR3, taken from reference TRBV28 and TRBJ2-7): DVKVTQSSRYLVKRTGEKVFLECVQDMDHENMFWYRQDPGLGLRLIYFSYDVKMKEKGDIPEGYSVSREKKERFSLILESASTNQTSMYLCASSFQGSYEQYFGPGTRLTVT.

This clonotype is termed medium-sized. Because this beta chain is a stray read in a library intended to capture alpha chains, its abundance should not be given much weight. This chain joins TRBV3-1 and TRBJ2-1, with D unresolved. With 0 bases removed from V and 10 bases from J, the gap between germline ends came to 4 bases. The CDR3 extends over 11 amino acids. CDR1 is LGHDT and CDR2 is YNNKEL in the germline V gene (reference sequence). In DNA form, the CDR3 reads TGTGCCAGCAGCCAAGAACTAGAGCAGTTCTTC. It is translated as CASSQELEQFF.

This clonotype is judged medium-sized (0.01 to 0.1%). Because the library targeted alpha chains, this beta chain is an off-target read whose size means little. This chain connects TRBV29-1 to TRBJ2-2, with D perhaps given as TRBD1 or TRBD2 (5 bases each). Germline CDR1 and CDR2: SQVTM and ANQGSEA. Trimming shortened V by 7 bases and J by 4 bases, and 10 bases separated the two germline ends. The CDR3 covers 12 residues. CDR3 sequence: CSGGPATGELFF. The CDR3 region has the DNA TGCAGCGGGGGACCAGCCACCGGGGAGCTGTTTTTT.

This clonotype appeared many times. This beta chain came through as a stray read in a library set up for alpha chains, and its size says little. V is TRBV29-1 and J is TRBJ2-7; no reliable D call. V lost 0 bases, J lost 5 bases, and 8 bases lay in between. The CDR3 contains 12 residues. Germline V lookup: CDR1 SQVTM, CDR2 ANQGSEA. In DNA, the CDR3 is TGCAGCGTTGAAGACCCCGGCGACGAGCAGTACTTC. Encoded protein: CSVEDPGDEQYF.

Many counts were recorded for this clonotype. The library was prepared for alpha chains; this beta chain is a stray read, so its frequency means little. DNA of the CDR3: TGCAGTGCTAGCGACAGGATCTCTGGAAACACCATATATTTT. Protein: CSASDRISGNTIYF. This rearrangement joins TRBV20-1 to TRBJ1-3, with a possible D match to TRBD1 (6 bases). V was shortened by 3 bases and J by 0 bases, with 9 bases between the two germline ends. The CDR3 is made up of 14 amino acids. Looked up from germline, CDR1 is DFQATT and CDR2 is SNEGSKA (reference sequence).

This clonotype came up once. For a library built for alpha chains, this beta chain is a stray read; little rests on its size. CDR3 protein: CASRAGAAEQFF. In DNA, the CDR3 is TGTGCCAGCAGGGCGGGGGCGGCTGAGCAGTTCTTC. The chain is built from TRBV27 and TRBJ2-1, with D tentatively TRBD2 (7 bases). The CDR3 covers 12 residues. V lost 6 bases and J 9 bases, leaving 12 bases between the germline ends. Germline loops: CDR1 MNHEY, CDR2 SMNVEV (reference sequence).

This clonotype has ten or more counts. Within a library made for alpha chains, this beta chain is off target, and its count is uninformative. This chain links TRBV28 with TRBJ1-5; perhaps TRBD1 as D (6 bases). Looked up from germline, CDR1 is MDHEN and CDR2 is SYDVKM. V lost 4 bases and J lost 3, with 16 bases in between. There are 16 residues in the CDR3. CDR3 in amino acids: CASSSTRGAHNQPQHF. The CDR3 DNA reads TGTGCCAGCAGTTCGACCAGGGGTGCTCACAATCAGCCCCAGCATTTT.

This clonotype was detected many times. This beta chain is a stray sequence in a library constructed for alpha chains; its clone size is not meaningful. V is TRBV19 and J is TRBJ1-3; no clear D. Germline V gene data show CDR1 as LNHDA and CDR2 as SQIVND (reference sequence). V shed 10 bases and J shed 11 bases, with 12 bases lying between them. The CDR3 has 10 amino acids. Here the CDR3 DNA reads TGTGCCACAGCTCGTAACGCCATATATTTT. Translation gives CATARNAIYF. Combining the CDR3 with reference TRBV19 and TRBJ1-3 gives the whole variable domain DGGITQSPKYLFRKEGQNVTLSCEQNLNHDAMYWYRQDPGQGLRLIYYSQIVNDFQKGDIAEGYSVSREKKESFPLTVTSAQKNPTAFYLCATARNAIYFGEGSWLTVV.

This clonotype occurred many times. This beta chain was picked up by a library intended for alpha chains and is off target, so its count carries little meaning. This chain links TRBV5-1 with TRBJ2-5, with TRBD2 matching over 7 bases. This CDR3 contains 14 residues. Losses at the gene ends were 4 bases for V and 5 bases for J; bases not matched to a gene: 8. Looked up from germline, CDR1 is SGHRS and CDR2 is YFSETQ. CDR3: CASSGASGGETQYF. CDR3 bases: TGCGCCAGCAGCGGGGCTAGCGGCGGTGAGACCCAGTACTTC.